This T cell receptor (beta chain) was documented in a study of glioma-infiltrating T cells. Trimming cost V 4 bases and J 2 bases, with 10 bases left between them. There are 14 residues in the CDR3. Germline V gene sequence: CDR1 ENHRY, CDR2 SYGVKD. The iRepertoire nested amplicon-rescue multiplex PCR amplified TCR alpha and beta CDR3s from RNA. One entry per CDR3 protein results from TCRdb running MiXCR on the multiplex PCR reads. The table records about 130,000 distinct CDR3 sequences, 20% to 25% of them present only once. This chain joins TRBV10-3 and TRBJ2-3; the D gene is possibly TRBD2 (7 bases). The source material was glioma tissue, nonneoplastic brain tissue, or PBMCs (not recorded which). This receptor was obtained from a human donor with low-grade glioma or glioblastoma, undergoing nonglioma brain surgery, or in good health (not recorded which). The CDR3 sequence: CAISVGGATDTQYF. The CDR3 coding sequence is TGTGCCATCAGTGTTGGGGGGGCCACAGATACGCAGTATTTT.